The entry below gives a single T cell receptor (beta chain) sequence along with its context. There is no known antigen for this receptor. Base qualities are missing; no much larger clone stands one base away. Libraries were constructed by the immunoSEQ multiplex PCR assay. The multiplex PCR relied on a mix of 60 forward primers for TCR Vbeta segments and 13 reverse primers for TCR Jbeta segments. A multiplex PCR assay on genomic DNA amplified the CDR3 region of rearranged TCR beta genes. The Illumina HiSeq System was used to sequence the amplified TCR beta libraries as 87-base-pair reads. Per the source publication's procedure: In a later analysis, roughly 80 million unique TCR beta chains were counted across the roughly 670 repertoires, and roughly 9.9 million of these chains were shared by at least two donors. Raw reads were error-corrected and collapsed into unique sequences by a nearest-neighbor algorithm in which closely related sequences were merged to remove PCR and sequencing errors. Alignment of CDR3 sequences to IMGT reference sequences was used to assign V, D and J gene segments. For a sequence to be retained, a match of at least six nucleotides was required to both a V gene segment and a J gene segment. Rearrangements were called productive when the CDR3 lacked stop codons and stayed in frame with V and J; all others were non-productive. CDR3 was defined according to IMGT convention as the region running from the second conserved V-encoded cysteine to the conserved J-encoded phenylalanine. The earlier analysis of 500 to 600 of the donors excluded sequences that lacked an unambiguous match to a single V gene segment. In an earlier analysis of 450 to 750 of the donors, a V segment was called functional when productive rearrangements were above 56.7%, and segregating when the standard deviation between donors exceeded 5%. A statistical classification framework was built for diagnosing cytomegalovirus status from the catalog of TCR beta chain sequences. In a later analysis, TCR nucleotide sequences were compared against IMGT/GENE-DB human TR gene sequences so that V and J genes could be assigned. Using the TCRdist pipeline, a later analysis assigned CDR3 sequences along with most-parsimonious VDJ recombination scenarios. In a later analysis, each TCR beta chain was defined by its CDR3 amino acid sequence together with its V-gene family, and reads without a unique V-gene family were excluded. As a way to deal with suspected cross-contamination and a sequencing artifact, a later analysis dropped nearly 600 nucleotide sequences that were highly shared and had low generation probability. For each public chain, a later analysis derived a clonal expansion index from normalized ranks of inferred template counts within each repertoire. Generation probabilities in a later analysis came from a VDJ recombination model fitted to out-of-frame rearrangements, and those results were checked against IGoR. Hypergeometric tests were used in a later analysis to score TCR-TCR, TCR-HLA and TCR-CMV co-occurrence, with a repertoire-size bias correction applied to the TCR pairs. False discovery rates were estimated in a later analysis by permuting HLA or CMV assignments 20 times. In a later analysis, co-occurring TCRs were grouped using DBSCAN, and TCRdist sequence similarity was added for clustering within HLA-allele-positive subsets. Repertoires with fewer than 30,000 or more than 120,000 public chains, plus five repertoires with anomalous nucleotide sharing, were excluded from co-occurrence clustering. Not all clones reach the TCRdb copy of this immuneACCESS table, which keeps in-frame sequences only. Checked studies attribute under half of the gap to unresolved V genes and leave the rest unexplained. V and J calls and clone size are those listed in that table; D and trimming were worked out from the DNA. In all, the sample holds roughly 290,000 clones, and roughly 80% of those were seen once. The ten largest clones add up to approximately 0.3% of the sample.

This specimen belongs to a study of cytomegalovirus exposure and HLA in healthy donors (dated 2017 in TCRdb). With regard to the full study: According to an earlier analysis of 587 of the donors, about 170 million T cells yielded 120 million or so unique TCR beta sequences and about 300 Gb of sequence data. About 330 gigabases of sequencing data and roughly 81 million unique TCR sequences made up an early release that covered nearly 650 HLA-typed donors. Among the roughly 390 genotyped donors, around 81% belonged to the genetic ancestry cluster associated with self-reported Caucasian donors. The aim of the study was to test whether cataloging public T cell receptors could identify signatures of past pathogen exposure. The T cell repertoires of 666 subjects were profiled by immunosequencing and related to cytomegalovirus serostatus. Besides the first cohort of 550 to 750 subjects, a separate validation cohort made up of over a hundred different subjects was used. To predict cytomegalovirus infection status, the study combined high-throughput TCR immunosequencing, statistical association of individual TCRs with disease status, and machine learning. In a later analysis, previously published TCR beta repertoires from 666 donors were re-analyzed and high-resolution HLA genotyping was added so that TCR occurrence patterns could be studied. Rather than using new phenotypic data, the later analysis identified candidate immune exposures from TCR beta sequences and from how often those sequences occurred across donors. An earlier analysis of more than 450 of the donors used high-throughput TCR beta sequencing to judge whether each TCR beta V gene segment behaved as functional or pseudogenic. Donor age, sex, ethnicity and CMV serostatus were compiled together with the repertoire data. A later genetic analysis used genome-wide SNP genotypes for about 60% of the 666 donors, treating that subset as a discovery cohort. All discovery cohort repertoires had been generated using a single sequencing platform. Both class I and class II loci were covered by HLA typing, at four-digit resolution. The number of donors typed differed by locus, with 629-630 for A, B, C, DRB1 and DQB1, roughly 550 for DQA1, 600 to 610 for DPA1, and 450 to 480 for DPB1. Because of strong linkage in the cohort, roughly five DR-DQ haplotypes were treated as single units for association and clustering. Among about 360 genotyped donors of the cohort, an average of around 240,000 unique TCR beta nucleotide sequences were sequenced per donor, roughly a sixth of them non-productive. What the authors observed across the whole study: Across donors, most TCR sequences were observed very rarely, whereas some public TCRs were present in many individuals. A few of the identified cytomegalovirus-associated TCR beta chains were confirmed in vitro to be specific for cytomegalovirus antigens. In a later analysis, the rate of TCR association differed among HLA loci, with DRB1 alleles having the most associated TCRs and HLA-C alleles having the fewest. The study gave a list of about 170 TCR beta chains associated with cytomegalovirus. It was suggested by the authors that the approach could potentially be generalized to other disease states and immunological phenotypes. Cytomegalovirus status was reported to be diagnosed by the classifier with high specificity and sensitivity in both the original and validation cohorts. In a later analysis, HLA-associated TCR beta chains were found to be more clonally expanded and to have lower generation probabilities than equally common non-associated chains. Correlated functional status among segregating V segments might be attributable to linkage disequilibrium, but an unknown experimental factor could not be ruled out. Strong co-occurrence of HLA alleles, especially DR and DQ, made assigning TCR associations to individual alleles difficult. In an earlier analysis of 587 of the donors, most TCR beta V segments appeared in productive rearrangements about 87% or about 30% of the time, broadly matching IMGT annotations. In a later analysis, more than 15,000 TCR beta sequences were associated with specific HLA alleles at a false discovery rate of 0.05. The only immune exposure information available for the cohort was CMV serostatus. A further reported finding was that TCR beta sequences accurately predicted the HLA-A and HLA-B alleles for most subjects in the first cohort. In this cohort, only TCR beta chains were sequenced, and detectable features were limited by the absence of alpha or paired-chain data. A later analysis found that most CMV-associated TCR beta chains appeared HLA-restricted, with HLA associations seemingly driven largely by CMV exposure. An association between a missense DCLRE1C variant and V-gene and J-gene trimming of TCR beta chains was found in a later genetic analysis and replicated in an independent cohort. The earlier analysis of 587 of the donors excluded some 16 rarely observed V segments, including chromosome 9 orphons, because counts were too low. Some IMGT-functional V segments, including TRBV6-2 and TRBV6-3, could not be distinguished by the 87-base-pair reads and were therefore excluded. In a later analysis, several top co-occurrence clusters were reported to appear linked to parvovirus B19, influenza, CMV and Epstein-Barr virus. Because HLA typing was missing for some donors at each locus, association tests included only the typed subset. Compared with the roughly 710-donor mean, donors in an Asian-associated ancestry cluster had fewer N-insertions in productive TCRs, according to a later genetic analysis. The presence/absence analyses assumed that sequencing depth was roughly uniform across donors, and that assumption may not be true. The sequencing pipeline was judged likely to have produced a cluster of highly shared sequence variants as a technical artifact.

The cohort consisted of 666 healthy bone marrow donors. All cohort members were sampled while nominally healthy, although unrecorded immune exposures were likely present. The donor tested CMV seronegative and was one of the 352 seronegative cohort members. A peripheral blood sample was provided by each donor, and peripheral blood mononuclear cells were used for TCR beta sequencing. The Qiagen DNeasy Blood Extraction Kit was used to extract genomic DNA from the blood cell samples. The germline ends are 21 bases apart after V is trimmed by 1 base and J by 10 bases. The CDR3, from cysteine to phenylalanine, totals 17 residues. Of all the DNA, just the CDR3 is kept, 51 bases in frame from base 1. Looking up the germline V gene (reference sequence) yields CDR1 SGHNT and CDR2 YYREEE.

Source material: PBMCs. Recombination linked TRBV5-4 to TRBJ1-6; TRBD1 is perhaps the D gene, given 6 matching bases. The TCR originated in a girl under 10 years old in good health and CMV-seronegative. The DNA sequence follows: TGTGCCAGCAGCTTGTTCGTGGGGGGCGCGGGAGGATCACCCCTCCACTTT. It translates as CASSLFVGGAGGSPLHF. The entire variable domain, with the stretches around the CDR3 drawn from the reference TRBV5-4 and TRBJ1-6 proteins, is ETGVTQSPTHLIKTRGQQVTLRCSSQSGHNTVSWYQQALGQGPQFIFQYYREEENGRGNFPPRFSGLQFPNYSSELNVNALELDDSALYLCASSLFVGGAGGSPLHFGNGTRLTVT.